What follows are 18 T cell receptor beta chains derived from one specimen sequenced in a study of blood T cell repertoires in COVID-19. Clones were sequenced by immunoSEQ multiplex PCR, and TCRdb holds only the in-frame ones, with some missing. The sample holds around 140,000 clones; approximately 84% are singletons and the top ten take about a sixth. The source material was peripheral blood. The receptors come from a woman aged 80 or older with acute or convalescent COVID-19.

This chain links TRBV10-3 with TRBJ2-5; the D gene is possibly TRBD2 (5 bases). From germline, CDR1 is ENHRY and CDR2 SYGVKD. The ends were cut back, 0 bases at V and 1 base at J, with 9 bases in the middle. The CDR3 runs to 15 residues. CDR3 nucleotide sequence: TGTGCCATCAGTGAGTCAACTAGTACCCAAGAGACCCAGTACTTC. Protein sequence: CAISESTSTQETQYF.

This clone was seen only once. The chain has TRBV11-2 and TRBJ2-2, with D uncertain. This CDR3 region has 13 residues. With 1 base removed from V and 5 bases from J, the gap between germline ends came to 5 bases. Germline V gene data show CDR1 as SGHAT and CDR2 as FQNNGV. Written as DNA, the CDR3 is TGTGCCAGCAGCTTAGGGCAGACCGGGGAGCTGTTTTTT. This translates into CASSLGQTGELFF. Drawing the rest from reference TRBV11-2 and TRBJ2-2, the complete variable domain is EAGVAQSPRYKIIEKRQSVAFWCNPISGHATLYWYQQILGQGPKLLIQFQNNGVVDDSQLPKDRFSAERLKGVDSTLKIQPAKLEDSAVYLCASSLGQTGELFFGEGSRLTVL.

As DNA, the CDR3 is TGTGCCAGCAGTTCCAACTCCGAAGCTTTCTTT. The encoded protein is CASSSNSEAFF. The J gene is TRBJ1-1, the V gene TRBV28; D unclear. Germline V gene sequence: CDR1 MDHEN, CDR2 SYDVKM. Trimming stripped 4 bases from V and 8 bases from J, with 8 bases between. The CDR3 is 11 residues long.

In this sample, this clone turned up once. In DNA form, the CDR3 reads TGCAGTGCTAGTGTAATGGGCAGATGGGATGAGCAGTTCTTC. Encoded protein: CSASVMGRWDEQFF. This chain links TRBV20-1 with TRBJ2-1, with no clear D. The length of the CDR3 is 14 residues. In germline, CDR1 is DFQATT, CDR2 SNEGSKA (reference sequence). Trimming cost V 3 bases and J 8 bases, with 17 bases left between them.

This chain connects TRBV7-2 to TRBJ2-1, with D possibly being TRBD2 (6 bases). Germline V lookup: CDR1 SGHTA, CDR2 FQGNSA. V was shortened by 2 bases and J by 0 bases, with 11 bases between the two germline ends. This CDR3 comprises 16 residues. DNA of the CDR3: TGTGCCAGCAGCTTAACACGGGAGAACTCCTACAATGAGCAGTTCTTC. This codes for CASSLTRENSYNEQFF.

This clone has just one count. V gene TRBV3-1 (or the pseudogene TRBV3-2) combines with J gene TRBJ2-1; 15 bases line up with TRBD2. This CDR3 spans 17 amino acids. V shed 3 bases and J 5 bases; nucleotides not matched to a gene: 5. CDR1 is LGHDT, CDR2 YNNKEL, per germline (reference sequence). Written as DNA, the CDR3 is TGTGCCAGCAGCCACAGGACTAGCGGGGGGGCTAACAATGAGCAGTTCTTC. This encodes CASSHRTSGGANNEQFF.

A note on this clone: Other DNA sequences from this sample encode an identical CDR3 as well. This chain uses TRBV6-2 or TRBV6-3 with TRBJ1-5; D possibly corresponds to TRBD1 (5 bases). The CDR3 is 14 amino acids. Germline lookup yields CDR1 MNHEY and CDR2 SVGEGT. V dropped 6 bases and J dropped 0 bases, with 9 bases sitting between them. The CDR3 nucleotides read TGTGCCAGCAGCAGAGACAGTAGCAATCAGCCCCAGCATTTT. Encoded protein: CASSRDSSNQPQHF.

The chain combines TRBV23-1 with TRBJ1-1; 8 nucleotides match TRBD1. TRBV23-1 is flagged as an ORF with uncertain function. The J segment lost 7 bases and the V segment lost 2 bases, leaving 12 bases of the junction unmatched. The CDR3 contains 16 residues. This chain's CDR3 is CASSQLGGTGPSEAFF. The CDR3 DNA is TGCGCCAGCAGTCAACTTGGTGGGACAGGACCGAGTGAAGCTTTCTTT.

The V gene is TRBV7-9, the J gene TRBJ2-2, with a possible D match to TRBD1 (6 bases). This CDR3 has 17 amino acids. The germline gives CDR1 SEHNR, CDR2 FQNEAQ (reference sequence). The V end was cut by 4 bases, the J end by 0 bases, with 15 bases between. Written as DNA, the CDR3 is TGTGCCAGCAGCTCCCCCGGGACACGTACGAACACCGGGGAGCTGTTTTTT. This gives the protein CASSSPGTRTNTGELFF. Combining the CDR3 with reference TRBV7-9 and TRBJ2-2 gives the whole variable domain DTGVSQNPRHKITKRGQNVTFRCDPISEHNRLYWYRQTLGQGPEFLTYFQNEAQLEKSRLLSDRFSAERPKGSFSTLEIQRTEQGDSAMYLCASSSPGTRTNTGELFFGEGSRLTVL.

The chain employs TRBV30 and TRBJ1-1; D gene uncertain. The CDR3 is 13 residues long. CDR1 and CDR2 (germline): GTSNPN, SVGIG (reference sequence). V lost 4 bases to trimming and J lost 3 bases, with 12 bases between them. The CDR3 spells CAWTWAEDTEAFF. In DNA form, the CDR3 reads TGTGCCTGGACCTGGGCAGAAGACACTGAAGCTTTCTTT. The full variable domain, completed using reference TRBV30 and TRBJ1-1, is SQTIHQWPATLVQPVGSPLSLECTVEGTSNPNLYWYRQAAGRGLQLLFYSVGIGQISSEVPQNLSASRPQDRQFILSSKKLLLSDSGFYLCAWTWAEDTEAFFGQGTRLTVV.

The V and J genes are TRBV11-2 and TRBJ2-1, with D possibly matching TRBD2 (5 bases). This CDR3 has 16 amino acids. Germline CDR1 is SGHAT and CDR2 is FQNNGV. V was clipped by 4 bases and J by 7 bases, with 20 bases between them. This chain's CDR3 is CASSSRERTEGNEQFF. Here the CDR3 DNA reads TGTGCCAGCAGCTCAAGGGAGCGGACCGAAGGGAATGAGCAGTTCTTC.

V gene TRBV18 combines with J gene TRBJ1-3; 7 bases match TRBD1. This CDR3 has 16 amino acids. From germline, CDR1 is KGHSH and CDR2 LQKENI. Unmatched junction bases numbered 8, after V lost 6 bases and J lost 0 bases. CDR3 coding DNA: TGTGCCAGCTCGGGGGCCGACAGGGCCTCTGGAAACACCATATATTTT. This gives the protein CASSGADRASGNTIYF. The complete variable domain, with remaining parts taken from reference TRBV18 and TRBJ1-3, reads NAGVMQNPRHLVRRRGQEARLRCSPMKGHSHVYWYRQLPEEGLKFMVYLQKENIIDESGMPKERFSAEFPKEGPSILRIQQVVRGDSAAYFCASSGADRASGNTIYFGEGSWLTVV.

Here the CDR3 reads CASSFRSLQGHIQYF. The CDR3 nucleotides read TGTGCCAGCAGCTTTAGGAGTTTACAGGGGCACATTCAGTACTTC. The chain combines TRBV5-6 with TRBJ2-4, with 7 positions matching TRBD1. Germline CDR1 SGHDT, CDR2 YYEEEE. After removal of 2 bases from V and 8 bases from J, the junction contained 10 bases not matched to a gene. CDR3 length: 15 residues.

This clone has a handful of counts. V usage is TRBV5-1 and J usage is TRBJ2-3, with TRBD2 identical over 10 bases. After removal of 4 bases from V and 0 bases from J, the junction contained 11 bases not matched to a gene. The CDR3 contains 18 residues. Germline V gene lookup returns CDR1 SGHRS and CDR2 YFSETQ. For the CDR3, the DNA is TGCGCCAGCAGCCTAGATAGCGGGAGGTACGCTAGCACAGATACGCAGTATTTT. It specifies CASSLDSGRYASTDTQYF.

The genes are TRBV5-1 and TRBJ2-2, with 8 bases fitting TRBD1. Germline V gives CDR1 SGHRS, CDR2 YFSETQ. The length of the CDR3 is 15 residues. The trim removed 2 bases at V and 4 bases at J, leaving 4 bases unmatched. The DNA of the CDR3 is TGCGCCAGCAGCTTCATTACAGGGGGCACCGGGGAGCTGTTTTTT. As protein: CASSFITGGTGELFF.

Notes on this clone: The sample has other DNA sequences that encode this CDR3 too. The chain links TRBV18 to TRBJ1-3; a weak D match, TRBD1 (5 bases). This CDR3 contains 15 residues. Germline loops: CDR1 KGHSH, CDR2 LQKENI. The ends were cut back, 3 bases at V and 3 bases at J, with 12 bases in the middle. Here the CDR3 DNA reads TGTGCCAGCTCACCCCCAGGGACTGGTGGAAACACCATATATTTT. Its protein product is CASSPPGTGGNTIYF.

The V gene is TRBV5-1, the J gene TRBJ2-7, with 11 bases aligning to TRBD2. This CDR3 spans 15 amino acids. CDR1 SGHRS and CDR2 YFSETQ come from the germline V gene. V shed 0 bases and J 4 bases; nucleotides not matched to a gene: 3. The DNA of the CDR3 is TGCGCCAGCAGCTTGGAGCTAGCGGGGGGATACGAGCAGTACTTC. It is translated as CASSLELAGGYEQYF. The full variable domain, with the rest looked up from reference TRBV5-1 and TRBJ2-7, is KAGVTQTPRYLIKTRGQQVTLSCSPISGHRSVSWYQQTPGQGLQFLFEYFSETQRNKGNFPGRFSGRQFSNSRSEMNVSTLELGDSALYLCASSLELAGGYEQYFGPGTRLTVT.

The chain combines TRBV9 with TRBJ2-5; D may be TRBD1 (7 bases). This CDR3 region has 17 residues. Trimming took 3 bases from V and 4 from J, leaving 22 bases between them. In germline, CDR1 is SGDLS, CDR2 YYNGEE. CDR3 region: CASSAGGGQKLGETQYF. The DNA of the CDR3 is TGTGCCAGCAGCGCCGGAGGGGGCCAGAAATTGGGAGAGACCCAGTACTTC. Based on the CDR3 plus reference TRBV9 and TRBJ2-5, the full variable domain is DSGVTQTPKHLITATGQRVTLRCSPRSGDLSVYWYQQSLDQGLQFLIQYYNGEERAKGNILERFSAQQFPDLHSELNLSSLELGDSALYFCASSAGGGQKLGETQYFGPGTRLLVL.